These T cell receptor beta chains were read from a single sample in a study of cytomegalovirus exposure and HLA in healthy donors. The data were produced by immunoSEQ multiplex PCR, yet TCRdb's version contains in-frame clones alone and is incomplete. The sample has approximately 100,000 clones; 60% to 80% are singletons. Sequencing was performed on PBMCs. These receptors originate from a female donor in good health and CMV-seronegative. Both conserved end residues are part of each CDR3. The D gene is left open where the match is weak. Size tells how often a clone was seen (once, few, many) or the class of an expanded clone, and some rows leave it out.

>TRBD2|TRBV7-2|-|TRBJ2-7
TGTGCCAGCAGCCCTGGGACTAGTTCCCGGGAGCAGTACTTC
CASSPGTSSREQYF
>TRBD1|TRBV18|-|TRBJ2-2
TGTGCCAGCTCACCCTTCTCCGGACAGGCGGGCACCGGGGAGCTGTTTTTT
CASSPFSGQAGTGELFF
>-|TRBV6-6|-|TRBJ2-2
TGTGCCAGCAGTTTAACACCGAACACCGGGGAGCTGTTTTTT
CASSLTPNTGELFF
>-|TRBV6-1|-|TRBJ2-1
TGTGCCAGCAGTGAAAATTCAGAATACAATGAGCAGTTCTTC
CASSENSEYNEQFF
>-|TRBV30|-|TRBJ2-5
TGTGCCTGGAATCGTAACGGTATACAAGAGACCCAGTACTTC
CAWNRNGIQETQYF
>-|TRBV6-5|-|TRBJ1-2
TGTGCCAGCAGCCCCCAAACAGGGAACTATGGCTACACCTTC
CASSPQTGNYGYTF
>TRBD1|TRBV7-9|few|TRBJ2-5
TGTGCCAGCAGCGCGGACAGGGAGAATAGAAAGACCCAGTACTTC
CASSADRENRKTQYF
>TRBD1|TRBV7-9|-|TRBJ2-5
TGTGCCAGCAGCCCCCGGGACAGACGCCAAGAGACCCAGTACTTC
CASSPRDRRQETQYF
>-|TRBV7-6|once|TRBJ2-7
TGTGCCAGCAGCTACAACATTGGAGGGGTCGAGCAGTACTTC
CASSYNIGGVEQYF
>-|TRBV30|few|TRBJ1-2
TGTGCCTGCAGACAGCTCGAGAAGAATAACTATGGCTACACCTTC
CACRQLEKNNYGYTF
>-|TRBV21-1|medium-sized|TRBJ2-2
TGTGCCAGCAGCGAAGGGGCAATGGGTGGTCCTACCGGGGAGCTGTTTTTT
CASSEGAMGGPTGELFF
>-|TRBV19|-|TRBJ1-2
TGTGCCAGTAAACAGGCCTTTTATGGCTACACCTTC
CASKQAFYGYTF
>-|TRBV7-2|-|TRBJ2-1
TGTGCCAGCAGCTTAGAGGGACTGCCTTACAATGAGCAGTTCTTC
CASSLEGLPYNEQFF
>TRBD2|TRBV4-2|-|TRBJ2-7
TGTGCCAGCAGCCAAGGCCAGGTAGCGGGAGTCTGGGAGCAGTACTTC
CASSQGQVAGVWEQYF
>-|TRBV6-5|-|TRBJ2-3
TGTGCCAGCAGTTTAGGACTGCCAGATACGCAGTATTTT
CASSLGLPDTQYF
>-|TRBV7-2|-|TRBJ2-5
TGTGCCAGCAGCTTATCCCGGGGGTACCAAGAGACCCAGTACTTC
CASSLSRGYQETQYF
>-|TRBV12-5|few|TRBJ1-3
TGTGCTAGTGGTTTGGTCCTTTCTCTGAGCTCTGGAAACACCATATATTTT
CASGLVLSLSSGNTIYF
>-|TRBV28|-|TRBJ2-2
TGTGCCAGCAGTTTAACAGGGCCGGGCGGGGAGCTGTTTTTT
CASSLTGPGGELFF
>TRBD1|TRBV11-1|few|TRBJ1-4
TGTGCCAGCAGCTTCGACAGGGTGGATGAAAAACTGTTTTTT
CASSFDRVDEKLFF
>TRBD2|TRBV15|-|TRBJ2-7
TGTGCCACCGGGACCTTAGCGGGAAGAGTCGTCGAGCAGTACTTC
CATGTLAGRVVEQYF
>TRBD1|TRBV29-1|-|TRBJ1-2
TGCAGCTCAGAACAGGGGGTATCAGGCTACACCTTC
CSSEQGVSGYTF
>-|TRBV6-4|many|TRBJ1-4
TGTGCCAGCAGCCCCGACAGTAATGAAAAACTGTTTTTT
CASSPDSNEKLFF
>-|TRBV18|once|TRBJ2-5
TGTGCCAGCTCACCAGGGCAGGGGCCCAGGGAGACCCAGTACTTC
CASSPGQGPRETQYF
>-|TRBV2|-|TRBJ2-3
TGTGCCAGCACTAGGGGACAAAGCACAGATACGCAGTATTTT
CASTRGQSTDTQYF
>-|TRBV6-1|-|TRBJ2-7
TGTGCCAGCAGTGAACGATTGGGGAGCCTGGCCTCCGAGCAGTACTTC
CASSERLGSLASEQYF
>-|TRBV15|once|TRBJ2-1
TGTGCCACCAGCAGACAGTACAATGAGCAGTTCTTC
CATSRQYNEQFF
>TRBD2|TRBV27|once|TRBJ2-7
TGTGCCAGCAGTAGCGGGACTCAATACGAGCAGTACTTC
CASSSGTQYEQYF
>-|TRBV10-1|-|TRBJ2-2
TGCGCCAGCAGAGCGGATGGGAACGGGGAGCTGTTTTTT
CASRADGNGELFF
>-|TRBV2|-|TRBJ2-7
TGTGCCAGCAGTGAACGCAGGCCAGGGAACGAGCAGTACTTC
CASSERRPGNEQYF
>TRBD1|TRBV10-3|-|TRBJ2-5
TGTGCCATCAGTGAGAGGGACAGTCGGATTAAAGAGACCCAGTACTTC
CAISERDSRIKETQYF
>-|TRBV5-1|-|TRBJ2-2
TGCGCCAGCAGCTTGGGGGCCCAGGGTACCGGGGAGCTGTTTTTT
CASSLGAQGTGELFF
>TRBD1|TRBV28|-|TRBJ2-7
TGTGCCAGCACCGCTAGGAGAGGGGGCCAATACGAGCAGTACTTC
CASTARRGGQYEQYF
>TRBD2|TRBV6-5|-|TRBJ2-5
TGTGCCAGCAGTCTTCAGGACGGGAGGGAGACCCAGTACTTC
CASSLQDGRETQYF
>TRBD2|TRBV4-2|-|TRBJ2-5
TGTGCCAGCAGCCAAGAGCTAGCGGGAGGACTAGAGACCCAGTACTTC
CASSQELAGGLETQYF
>-|TRBV30|-|TRBJ2-3
TGTGCCTGGAGGAAGGCAGGGAACACAGATACGCAGTATTTT
CAWRKAGNTDTQYF
>-|TRBV11-2|-|TRBJ1-1
TGTGCCAGCAGCTTATTATTAATAACGGAGACAGACAACACTGAAGCTTTCTTT
CASSLLLITETDNTEAFF
>-|TRBV28|-|TRBJ1-1
TGTGCCAGCACCCCGGATGGAGGGAACACTGAAGCTTTCTTT
CASTPDGGNTEAFF
>TRBD2|TRBV13|-|TRBJ2-5
TGTGCCAGCAGCCCAGGGTCGCGGGAGGGAATACAAGAGACCCAGTACTTC
CASSPGSREGIQETQYF
>TRBD1|TRBV6-1|-|TRBJ1-5
TGTGCCAGCACTGAAGGACAGGCCGGCAATCAGCCCCAGCATTTT
CASTEGQAGNQPQHF
>TRBD1|TRBV6-6|-|TRBJ2-1
TGTGCCAGCAGTTATCGGACAGGGACTGCGTTAGATGAGCAGTTCTTC
CASSYRTGTALDEQFF
>-|TRBV11-2|-|TRBJ1-6
TGTGCCAGCAGCGAGAATCCGCGGTCACCCCTCCACTTT
CASSENPRSPLHF
>-|TRBV28|-|TRBJ2-6
TGTGCCAGCAGTTACGGCAGGGTAACTGGGGCCAACGTCCTGACTTTC
CASSYGRVTGANVLTF
>-|TRBV6-8|-|TRBJ2-7
TGTGCCAGCAGACAGGTCCACGAGCAGTACTTC
CASRQVHEQYF
>TRBD2|TRBV27|-|TRBJ2-7
TGTGCCAGCAGTTCGCTCACTAGCGGGGGGGCCTACGAGCAGTACTTC
CASSSLTSGGAYEQYF
>-|TRBV6-1|-|TRBJ1-1
TGTGCCAGCAGTGATGGGGGGGGCAGCCGTGAAGCTTTCTTT
CASSDGGGSREAFF
>TRBD1|TRBV4-2|-|TRBJ1-4
TGTGCCAGCAGCCAATCCCCGGGACAGGGGAATGAAAAACTGTTTTTT
CASSQSPGQGNEKLFF
>TRBD1|TRBV30|-|TRBJ2-2
TGTGCCCGGGACAGGGCGAACACCGGGGAGCTGTTTTTT
CARDRANTGELFF
>-|TRBV9|-|TRBJ1-2
TGTGCCAGCAGCGCCTCCGGGAGCGGGGTGAGCTATGGCTACACCTTC
CASSASGSGVSYGYTF
>TRBD1|TRBV5-6|-|TRBJ2-1
TGTGCCAGCAGCCTAGGACAGGGATCCTACAATGAGCAGTTCTTC
CASSLGQGSYNEQFF
>TRBD1|TRBV18|-|TRBJ1-5
TGTGCCAGCTCACCGGGACAGGGATTTCAGCCCCAGCATTTT
CASSPGQGFQPQHF
>TRBD1|TRBV5-4|large|TRBJ2-7
TGTGCCAGCAGCTTGGAGCCAGGGGGCTACGAGCAGTACTTC
CASSLEPGGYEQYF
>-|TRBV7-2|-|TRBJ1-5
TGTGCCAGCAGCTTAACAGGCAATCAGCCCCAGCATTTT
CASSLTGNQPQHF
>TRBD1|TRBV9|-|TRBJ1-4
TGTGCCAGCGGGACAGGGGGCGCCTGGGGTGAAAAACTGTTTTTT
CASGTGGAWGEKLFF